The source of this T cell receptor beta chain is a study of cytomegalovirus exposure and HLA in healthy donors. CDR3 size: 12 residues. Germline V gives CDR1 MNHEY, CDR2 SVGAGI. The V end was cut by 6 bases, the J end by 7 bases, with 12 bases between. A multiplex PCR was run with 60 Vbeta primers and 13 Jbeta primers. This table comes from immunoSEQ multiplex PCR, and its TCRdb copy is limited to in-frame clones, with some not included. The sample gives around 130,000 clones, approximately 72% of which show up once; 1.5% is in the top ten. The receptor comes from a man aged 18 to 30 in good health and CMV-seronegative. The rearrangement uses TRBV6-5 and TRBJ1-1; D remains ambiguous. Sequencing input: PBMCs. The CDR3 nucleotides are TGTGCCAGCAGCCTAGACCGGTATGAAGCTTTCTTT. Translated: CASSLDRYEAFF.